Sequencing of this TCR beta chain was carried out in a study of post-analysis software for immune sequencing data. Study details: Recorded disease courses covered relapsing-remitting, secondary progressive and progressive-relapsing multiple sclerosis. Some patients had no subtype annotation.

Libraries were made from TCR beta cDNA, and they carried unique molecular identifiers. A single record per CDR3 protein comes from TCRdb applying MiXCR to the PCR reads. Of about 760,000 distinct CDR3 sequences listed, roughly 30% were seen once; the top ten hold about 0.5%. The CDR3 loop spans 13 amino acids. Per the germline V gene, CDR1 is DFQATT and CDR2 is SNEGSKA (reference sequence). Trimming removed 6 bases at V and 2 bases at J, with 13 bases between. General study findings and limits: Higher frequency in patients than in controls was seen for roughly 5 TRBV segments, with TRBV5-6, TRBV5-1 and TRBV20-1 among them.

With respect to this clonotype: Its antigen is undetermined.

The sequence was obtained from a girl between 10 and 17 years old with multiple sclerosis. The sample was blood. The chain has TRBV20-1 and TRBJ1-2, with a tentative D call TRBD1 (5 bases). This CDR3 reads CSAETGGNYGYTF. The CDR3 DNA reads TGCAGTGCAGAGACGGGGGGAAACTATGGCTACACCTTC.